Below are 10 T cell receptor beta chains sequenced from a single sample in a study of shared T cell receptors in the human thymus (dated by TCRdb to about 2021). The library was made by the immunoSEQ multiplex PCR assay. In its TCRdb copy, this immuneACCESS table keeps in-frame sequences only and misses some clones. Where compared with another copy, unresolved V genes explain less than half of these, and the others have no known cause. This sample lists roughly 710,000 clones; approximately 85% were detected once. The ten largest clonotypes hold 0.0095% to 0.013% of the sample. These data are also associated with another study on human thymus T cells.

The sequenced sample was thymocytes. These receptors were obtained from a girl younger than two with a congenital heart defect. Donor details come from another sample of the same person, matched by shared clones.

The chain recombines TRBV27 with TRBJ2-5; 9 bases are shared with TRBD1. V shed 4 bases, J shed 1 base, and the junction held 10 bases outside the gene matches. The CDR3 is 17 amino acids. Germline loops: CDR1 MNHEY, CDR2 SMNVEV (reference sequence). CDR3 loop: CASSSSGTGRIQETQYF. The CDR3 DNA follows: TGTGCCAGCAGTTCCTCCGGGACAGGGCGTATCCAAGAGACCCAGTACTTC.

J is TRBJ1-6 and V is TRBV6-1; D is unclear. Germline values: CDR1 MNHNS, CDR2 SASEGT. Trimming took 6 bases from V and 0 from J, leaving 9 bases between them. This CDR3 spans 15 amino acids. DNA for the CDR3: TGTGCCAGCAGGCCCTTGAGCTCCTATAATTCACCCCTCCACTTT. This codes for CASRPLSSYNSPLHF.

This clone was detected only a few times. The chain carries TRBV15 and TRBJ2-5; tentatively, D is TRBD2 (7 bases). V was trimmed by 1 base and J by 5 bases, leaving 14 bases between them. The CDR3 length is 15 residues. Germline-derived CDR1 and CDR2 are LNHNV and YYDKDF (reference sequence). The CDR3 coding sequence is TGTGCCACCAGCAGAGCGGGGGGCGGTCGGGAGACCCAGTACTTC. Protein: CATSRAGGGRETQYF.

This clone has a handful of counts. The chain recombines TRBV6-1 with TRBJ2-3; TRBD2 matches at 11 bases. V lost 6 bases, J lost 2 bases, and 4 bases stayed unmatched. This CDR3 spans 15 amino acids. In germline, CDR1 is MNHNS, CDR2 SASEGT. The CDR3 coding sequence is TGTGCCAGCAGCTCTAGCGGGGGGAACACAGATACGCAGTATTTT. It translates to CASSSSGGNTDTQYF.

The J gene is TRBJ2-1, the V gene TRBV7-6, with TRBD2 matching 9 bases. CDR1 and CDR2 from the germline V gene are SGHVS and FNYEAQ. The CDR3 contains 16 residues. V gave up 4 bases and J gave up 7 bases; unmatched junction bases: 11. In DNA form, the CDR3 reads TGTGCCAGCAGCTCCCCGAATAGCGGGGGACCAAATGAGCAGTTCTTC. This sequence encodes CASSSPNSGGPNEQFF.

The chain uses TRBV11-2 and TRBJ1-6; D not resolved. V lost 2 bases, J lost 8 bases, and 10 bases lay in between. The CDR3 is 14 amino acids. Germline V CDR1 and CDR2: SGHAT, FQNNGV. The CDR3 DNA sequence: TGTGCCAGCAGCTTATGGCGGTCTCATTCACCCCTCCACTTT. Amino acid sequence: CASSLWRSHSPLHF.

This chain joins TRBV18 and TRBJ2-1; 10 nucleotides match TRBD2. V was clipped by 5 bases and J by 5 bases; unmatched bases: 6. The germline V gene has CDR1 KGHSH and CDR2 LQKENI. This CDR3 has 15 amino acids. Written as DNA, the CDR3 is TGTGCCAGCTCATCCTCCGGGACTAGCGACAATGAGCAGTTCTTC. Translation gives CASSSSGTSDNEQFF.

Remarks on this clone: At one end, the junction sequence differs from germline, possibly due to a read error. In DNA form, the CDR3 reads TGTGCCAGCAGCTTCACGGGACAGGGGGCCCTTCACTTC. This encodes CASSFTGQGALHF. The chain joins TRBV13 to TRBJ1-2, with 12 bases identical to TRBD1. The germline V gene encodes CDR1 PRHDT and CDR2 FYEKMQ (reference sequence). The CDR3 extends over 13 amino acids.

V is TRBV6-5 and J is TRBJ2-1, with 7 bases lining up with TRBD1. Germline values: CDR1 MNHEY, CDR2 SVGAGI. The junction had 5 bases not matched to a gene; V was cut back by 5 bases and J by 1 base. This CDR3 has 15 amino acids. The DNA for the CDR3 is TGTGCCAGCAGTCCAAACAGGGGTTCCTACAATGAGCAGTTCTTC. Its protein is CASSPNRGSYNEQFF.

The V call is TRBV15, the J call TRBJ2-3; 8 bases match TRBD2. Germline V gives CDR1 LNHNV, CDR2 YYDKDF (reference sequence). With 2 bases clipped from V and 2 bases from J, the junction kept 9 bases outside the gene matches. This CDR3 contains 17 residues. The CDR3 reads CATSRPIVAGHTDTQYF. CDR3 nucleotide sequence: TGTGCCACCAGCAGACCAATAGTAGCGGGGCACACAGATACGCAGTATTTT.